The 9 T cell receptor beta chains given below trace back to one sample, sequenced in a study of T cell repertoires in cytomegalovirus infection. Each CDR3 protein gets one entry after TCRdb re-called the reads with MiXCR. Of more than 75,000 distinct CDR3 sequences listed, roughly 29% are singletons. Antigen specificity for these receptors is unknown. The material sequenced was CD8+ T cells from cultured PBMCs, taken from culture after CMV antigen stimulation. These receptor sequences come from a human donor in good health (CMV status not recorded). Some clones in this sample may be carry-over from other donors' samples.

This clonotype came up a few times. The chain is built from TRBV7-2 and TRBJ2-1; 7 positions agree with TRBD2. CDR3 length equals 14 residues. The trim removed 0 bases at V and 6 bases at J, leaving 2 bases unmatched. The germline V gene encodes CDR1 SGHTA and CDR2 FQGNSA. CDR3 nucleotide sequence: TGTGCCAGCAGCTTAGCCCCGGGGGGCAATGAGCAGTTCTTC. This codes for CASSLAPGGNEQFF. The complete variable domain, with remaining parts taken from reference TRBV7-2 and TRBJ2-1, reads GAGVSQSPSNKVTEKGKDVELRCDPISGHTALYWYRQSLGQGLEFLIYFQGNSAPDKSGLPSDRFSAERTGGSVSTLTIQRTQQEDSAVYLCASSLAPGGNEQFFGPGTRLTVL.

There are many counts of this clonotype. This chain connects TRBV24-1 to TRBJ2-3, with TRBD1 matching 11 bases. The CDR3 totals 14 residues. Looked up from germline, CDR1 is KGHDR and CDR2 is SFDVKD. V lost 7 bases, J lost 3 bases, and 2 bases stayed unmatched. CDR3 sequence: CATRGQGVTDTQYF. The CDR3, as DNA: TGTGCCACCAGGGGACAGGGGGTAACAGATACGCAGTATTTT.

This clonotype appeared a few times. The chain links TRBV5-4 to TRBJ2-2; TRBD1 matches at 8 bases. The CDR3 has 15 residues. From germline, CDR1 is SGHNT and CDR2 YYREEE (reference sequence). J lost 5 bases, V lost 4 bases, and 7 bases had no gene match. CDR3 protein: CASSLRTGRTGELFF. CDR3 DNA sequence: TGTGCCAGCAGCCTACGGACAGGGCGAACCGGGGAGCTGTTTTTT.

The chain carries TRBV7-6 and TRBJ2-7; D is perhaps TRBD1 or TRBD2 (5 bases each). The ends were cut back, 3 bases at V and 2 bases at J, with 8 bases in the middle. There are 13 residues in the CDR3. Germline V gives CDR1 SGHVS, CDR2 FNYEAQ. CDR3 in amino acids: CASSLGTTYEQYF. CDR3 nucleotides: TGTGCCAGCAGCTTGGGGACCACCTACGAGCAGTACTTC.

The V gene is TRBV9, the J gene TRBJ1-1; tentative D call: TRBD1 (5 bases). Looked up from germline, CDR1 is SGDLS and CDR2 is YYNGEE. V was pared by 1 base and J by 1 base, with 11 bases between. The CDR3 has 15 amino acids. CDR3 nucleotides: TGTGCCAGCAGCGTAAGATTGCAGGGGAACACTGAAGCTTTCTTT. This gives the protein CASSVRLQGNTEAFF.

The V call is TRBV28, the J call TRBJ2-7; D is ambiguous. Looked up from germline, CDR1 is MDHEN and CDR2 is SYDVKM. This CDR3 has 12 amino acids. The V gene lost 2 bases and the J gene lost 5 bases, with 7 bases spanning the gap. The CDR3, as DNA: TGTGCCAGCAGTTTACCCTACCACGAGCAGTACTTC. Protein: CASSLPYHEQYF.

The CDR3 DNA follows: TGCAGTGCTAGGCGGGGTAGCTATGGCTACACCTTC. Amino acid sequence: CSARRGSYGYTF. V gene TRBV20-1 combines with J gene TRBJ1-2; D remains unclear. Trimming pared 3 bases from V and 4 bases from J, leaving 9 bases between. CDR1 and CDR2 (germline): DFQATT, SNEGSKA (reference sequence). The CDR3 consists of 12 residues.

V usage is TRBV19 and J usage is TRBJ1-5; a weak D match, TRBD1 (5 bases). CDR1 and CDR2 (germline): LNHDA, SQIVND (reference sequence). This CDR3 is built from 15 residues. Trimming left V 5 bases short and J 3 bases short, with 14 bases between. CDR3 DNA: TGTGCCAGTAGTGGGGCTGGGCCCCCCAATCAGCCCCAGCATTTT. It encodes CASSGAGPPNQPQHF.

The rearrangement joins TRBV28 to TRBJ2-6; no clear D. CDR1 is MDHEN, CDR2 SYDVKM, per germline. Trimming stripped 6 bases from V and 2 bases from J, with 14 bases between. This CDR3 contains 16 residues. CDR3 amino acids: CASSPGWSPGANVLTF. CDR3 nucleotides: TGTGCCAGCAGCCCCGGATGGTCGCCTGGGGCCAACGTCCTGACTTTC.